The 28 T cell receptor beta chains given below trace back to one sample, sequenced in a study of metastatic and nonmetastatic thyroid tumors. TCRdb re-called the PCR reads via MiXCR. The data hold approximately 38,000 clones, with about 26% observed a single time. Each patient went into thyroid surgery without having received any treatment. Sequencing used blood. All receptors derive from a male donor with papillary thyroid cancer or a benign thyroid nodule (not recorded which). Some clones in this sample may be carry-over from other donors' samples.

This clone was recorded at least ten times. The chain is built from TRBV19 and TRBJ1-1; 10 bases line up with TRBD1. V was clipped by 4 bases and J by 0 bases; unmatched bases: 8. In germline, CDR1 is LNHDA, CDR2 SQIVND (reference sequence). The CDR3 runs to 17 residues. CDR3 DNA: TGTGCCAGTAGTACCTCGACAGGGGGCCATATGAACACTGAAGCTTTCTTT. Translating it yields CASSTSTGGHMNTEAFF. Combining the CDR3 with reference TRBV19 and TRBJ1-1 gives the whole variable domain DGGITQSPKYLFRKEGQNVTLSCEQNLNHDAMYWYRQDPGQGLRLIYYSQIVNDFQKGDIAEGYSVSREKKESFPLTVTSAQKNPTAFYLCASSTSTGGHMNTEAFFGQGTRLTVV.

The chain uses TRBV19 and TRBJ2-1; TRBD2 aligns across 8 bases. The CDR3 is 14 amino acids. With 6 bases clipped from V and 4 bases from J, the junction kept 5 bases outside the gene matches. Germline V gene sequence: CDR1 LNHDA, CDR2 SQIVND (reference sequence). The CDR3 region is CASRPGLEYNEQFF. Written as DNA, the CDR3 is TGTGCCAGTAGGCCGGGACTAGAGTACAATGAGCAGTTCTTC.

The chain carries TRBV2 and TRBJ2-7; possible D gene TRBD2, 6 bases. The CDR3 totals 15 residues. V was shortened by 1 base and J by 7 bases, with 17 bases between the two germline ends. Germline V gene lookup returns CDR1 SNHLY and CDR2 FYNNEI. The CDR3 region is CASSEEGGTLGEQYF. The CDR3, as DNA: TGTGCCAGCAGTGAAGAAGGCGGGACGCTCGGGGAGCAGTACTTC.

This sequence joins TRBV6-4 and TRBJ2-1, with a tentative D call TRBD2 (5 bases). The CDR3 consists of 15 residues. Trimming pared 0 bases from V and 0 bases from J, leaving 6 bases between. The germline V gene encodes CDR1 MRHNA and CDR2 SNTAGT. The CDR3 DNA reads as TGTGCCAGCAGTGACTCTGCGGGCTCCTACAATGAGCAGTTCTTC. As protein: CASSDSAGSYNEQFF.

This clone was recorded a few times. This chain uses TRBV11-2 with TRBJ2-7; 10 bases are a match to TRBD1. Germline trimming cut 0 bases from V and 5 bases from J; bases unmatched to any gene: 10. The CDR3 length is 17 residues. The germline V gene has CDR1 SGHAT and CDR2 FQNNGV. CDR3 amino acids: CASSLEGYGTGVHEQYF. In DNA form, the CDR3 reads TGTGCCAGCAGCTTAGAGGGTTATGGGACAGGGGTCCACGAGCAGTACTTC.

The chain uses TRBV20-1 and TRBJ2-1; TRBD2 is a possible D gene (5 bases). V lost 5 bases and J 7 bases, leaving 21 bases between the germline ends. Germline lookup yields CDR1 DFQATT and CDR2 SNEGSKA (reference sequence). This CDR3 has 15 residues. Written as DNA, the CDR3 is TGCAGTGCTCCCCTCCAGGTGGGAGTGAAAAATGAGCAGTTCTTC. Protein sequence: CSAPLQVGVKNEQFF.

A few counts support this clone. The J gene is TRBJ2-7, the V gene TRBV19, with D maybe TRBD2 (5 bases). The CDR3 is made up of 12 amino acids. The ends were cut back, 8 bases at V and 12 bases at J, with 20 bases in the middle. Germline assignment: CDR1 LNHDA and CDR2 SQIVND (reference sequence). The CDR3 region has the DNA TGTGCCAGTCACCGGGATAACCCCTTAGCGTACTTC. Residues: CASHRDNPLAYF.

The chain couples TRBV12-3 or TRBV12-4 to TRBJ1-4; a weak D match, TRBD1 (6 bases). V gave up 0 bases and J gave up 10 bases, with 12 bases separating them. The CDR3 runs 14 residues. CDR3 nucleotide sequence: TGTGCCAGCAGTTTAGCGACAGGATTTAGAAAACTGTTTTTT. Its translation: CASSLATGFRKLFF.

This clone was seen a single time. With a much larger clone just one base away, this may be a read error. The V gene is TRBV25-1, the J gene TRBJ2-2, with no clear D. Trimming cost V 5 bases and J 10 bases, with 5 bases left between them. The germline CDR1 and CDR2 sequences are MGHDK and SYGVNS. The CDR3 spans 10 residues. The CDR3 loop reads CASSSVELFF. DNA for the CDR3: TGTGCCAGCAGTTCCGTGGAGCTGTTTTTT.

V gene TRBV24-1 combines with J gene TRBJ2-1; 7 nucleotides agree with TRBD2. The CDR3 is made up of 16 amino acids. CDR1 and CDR2 from the germline V gene are KGHDR and SFDVKD. With 0 bases clipped from V and 0 bases from J, the junction kept 1 base outside the gene matches. The CDR3 nucleotides read TGTGCCACCAGTGATTTGGGCGGGAGCTCCTACAATGAGCAGTTCTTC. Its translation: CATSDLGGSSYNEQFF.

The sample holds a few counts of this clone. The chain employs TRBV6-1 and TRBJ2-7; D remains ambiguous. Germline values: CDR1 MNHNS, CDR2 SASEGT. The CDR3 sequence is 12 residues long. Trimming took 6 bases from V and 8 from J, leaving 14 bases between them. CDR3 sequence (DNA): TGTGCCAGCAGCGACACACAGAGGCAGCAGTACTTC. It yields the protein CASSDTQRQQYF.

This clone was found many times. The V and J genes are TRBV28 and TRBJ1-1, with D perhaps TRBD1 (6 bases). The V and J ends lost 5 bases and 10 bases respectively, with 20 bases between them. This CDR3 region has 14 residues. The germline gives CDR1 MDHEN, CDR2 SYDVKM. The CDR3 spells CASSRGGASLGAFF. The CDR3 nucleotides read TGTGCCAGCAGTAGGGGGGGGGCCAGCCTGGGAGCTTTCTTT.

This chain connects TRBV28 to TRBJ2-3; a weak D match, TRBD2 (5 bases). The CDR3 sequence is 15 residues long. Trimming stripped 3 bases from V and 3 bases from J, with 13 bases between. Germline V gene data show CDR1 as MDHEN and CDR2 as SYDVKM. DNA of the CDR3: TGTGCCAGCAGTTTTCAGTGGGAGATGACAGATACGCAGTATTTT. Translation gives CASSFQWEMTDTQYF.

The chain employs TRBV7-2 and TRBJ1-1; D not certain. CDR1 is SGHTA, CDR2 FQGNSA, per germline. Trimming took 1 base from V and 4 from J, leaving 13 bases between them. The length of the CDR3 is 15 residues. The CDR3 DNA reads TGTGCCAGCAGCTTAGGGCTCCGTAGTGGCACTGAAGCTTTCTTT. Protein: CASSLGLRSGTEAFF.

As to this clone: This likely comes from a read error, as the CDR3 has no conserved phenylalanine or tryptophan at its end. The chain is built from TRBV28 and TRBJ1-1, with D possibly being TRBD1 (5 bases). Germline CDR1 and CDR2: MDHEN and SYDVKM. CDR3 length: 15 residues. Trimming removed 6 bases at V and 5 bases at J, with 19 bases between. This chain's CDR3 is CASSYMGWGGTEAFL. The CDR3 coding sequence is TGTGCCAGCAGCTACATGGGCTGGGGGGGGACTGAAGCTTTCCTT.

A single count supports this clone. The V gene is TRBV5-1, the J gene TRBJ2-1; weak D call: TRBD1 (6 bases). The CDR3 is 14 amino acids. Germline lookup yields CDR1 SGHRS and CDR2 YFSETQ. With 1 base removed from V and 8 bases from J, the gap between germline ends came to 13 bases. CDR3 amino acids: CASSLRYREDEQFF. CDR3 bases: TGCGCCAGCAGCTTGAGGTACAGGGAAGATGAGCAGTTCTTC.

This clone is judged medium-sized. This sequence joins TRBV28 and TRBJ2-7; D remains unclear. From germline, CDR1 is MDHEN and CDR2 SYDVKM. Deletions cut 6 bases from V and 0 bases from J, with 9 bases between. The CDR3 is made up of 13 amino acids. The CDR3 DNA is TGTGCCAGCAGGTCCGCCTCCTCCTACGAGCAGTACTTC. The encoded protein is CASRSASSYEQYF.

This clone is labeled medium-sized. The chain links TRBV11-3 to TRBJ2-2; a possible D gene is TRBD1 (6 bases). V was cut by 2 bases and J by 3 bases, with 7 bases left in between. The CDR3 totals 14 residues. The germline V gene encodes CDR1 SGHNT and CDR2 YENEEA. CDR3 in DNA: TGTGCCAGCAGCTTATCAGGGGACACCGGGGAGCTGTTTTTT. This encodes CASSLSGDTGELFF.

The chain is built from TRBV29-1 and TRBJ1-2; TRBD1 matches at 9 bases. V dropped 5 bases and J dropped 0; count of bases not matched to a gene: 1. CDR1 is SQVTM and CDR2 is ANQGSEA in the germline V gene. The CDR3 is 13 residues long. The chain's CDR3 is CSVRTGANYGYTF. CDR3 DNA sequence: TGCAGCGTTCGGACAGGGGCTAACTATGGCTACACCTTC.

This clone was seen more than once but under ten times. This chain connects TRBV28 to TRBJ2-7, with 7 nucleotides matching TRBD1. The V gene end was trimmed by 6 bases and the J gene end by 0 bases; junction bases not matched to a gene: 8. The CDR3 length is 15 residues. Germline CDR1 is MDHEN and CDR2 is SYDVKM. The CDR3 DNA is TGTGCCAGCAGCGCGACAGGGATCGACTCCTACGAGCAGTACTTC. It encodes CASSATGIDSYEQYF.

V and J are TRBV11-2 and TRBJ2-3; D is undetermined. Looked up from germline, CDR1 is SGHAT and CDR2 is FQNNGV. The CDR3 has 15 residues. The germline V and J ends were trimmed by 5 bases and 3 bases, with 15 bases remaining between them. CDR3 in DNA: TGTGCCAGCAGCCCCCAACTACAACTAACAGATACGCAGTATTTT. Its translation: CASSPQLQLTDTQYF.

J is TRBJ2-7 and V is TRBV7-2, with 12 bases lining up with TRBD2. The CDR3 is 15 amino acids. Looked up from germline, CDR1 is SGHTA and CDR2 is FQGNSA. After removal of 5 bases from V and 2 bases from J, the junction contained 4 bases not matched to a gene. CDR3 in amino acids: CASSPWTSGTYEQYF. In nucleotides, the CDR3 is TGTGCCAGCAGCCCCTGGACTAGCGGGACCTACGAGCAGTACTTC.

This clone is medium-sized within its sample. The chain couples TRBV11-1 to TRBJ1-1, with D hard to call. The CDR3 totals 14 residues. The germline gives CDR1 SGHAT, CDR2 FQDESV (reference sequence). Between the trimmed V and J ends, which lost 0 bases and 1 base, there was a span of 6 bases. DNA of the CDR3: TGTGCCAGCAGCTTAGCCGCCACGAACACTGAAGCTTTCTTT. Its translation: CASSLAATNTEAFF.

This clone was recorded at least ten times. The rearrangement links TRBV28 to TRBJ2-2; either TRBD1 or TRBD2 may supply D (5 bases each). Germline CDR1 MDHEN, CDR2 SYDVKM. With 3 bases removed from V and 1 base from J, the gap between germline ends came to 6 bases. The CDR3 consists of 14 residues. CDR3 residues: CASSLRGNTGELFF. The CDR3 nucleotides are TGTGCCAGCAGTTTGAGGGGGAACACCGGGGAGCTGTTTTTT.

This clone occurred many times. J is TRBJ1-6 and V is TRBV5-4; 8 bases agree with TRBD1. Germline V gene sequence: CDR1 SGHNT, CDR2 YYREEE (reference sequence). Trimming cost V 0 bases and J 8 bases; bases outside gene matches: 4. This CDR3 comprises 15 residues. The CDR3 coding sequence is TGTGCCAGCAGCTTGGAAGGACAGGGTTATTCACCCCTCCACTTT. Amino acids: CASSLEGQGYSPLHF.

The gene calls are TRBV9 and TRBJ1-6; D is undetermined. Trimming removed 3 bases at V and 8 bases at J, with 6 bases between. The CDR3 runs 12 residues. CDR1 is SGDLS, CDR2 YYNGEE, per germline. CDR3 in DNA: TGTGCCAGCAGCGCGTGGGATTCACCCCTCCACTTT. This gives the protein CASSAWDSPLHF. Drawing the rest from reference TRBV9 and TRBJ1-6, the complete variable domain is DSGVTQTPKHLITATGQRVTLRCSPRSGDLSVYWYQQSLDQGLQFLIQYYNGEERAKGNILERFSAQQFPDLHSELNLSSLELGDSALYFCASSAWDSPLHFGNGTRLTVT.

This clone occurred many times. At the DNA level, this CDR3 is encoded by other sequences in the same sample as well. The CDR3 coding sequence is TGTGCCAGTAGTATATCCATGAACACTGAAGCTTTCTTT. This codes for CASSISMNTEAFF. V gene TRBV19 combines with J gene TRBJ1-1, with D uncertain. Trimming stripped 2 bases from V and 0 bases from J, with 4 bases between. CDR3 length equals 13 residues. Germline V gene data show CDR1 as LNHDA and CDR2 as SQIVND (reference sequence).

This clone was counted between two and nine times. V gene TRBV20-1 combines with J gene TRBJ2-2; no clear D. CDR3 size: 12 residues. Germline V gene lookup returns CDR1 DFQATT and CDR2 SNEGSKA (reference sequence). V gave up 0 bases and J gave up 2 bases, with 1 base separating them. The CDR3 DNA is TGCAGTGCTAGAGAAAACACCGGGGAGCTGTTTTTT. Translation: CSARENTGELFF.